Listed here are 19 T cell receptor beta chains from one sample, sequenced in a study of T cell responses to AZD1222 COVID-19 vaccine. Repertoires were generated with immunoSEQ multiplex PCR, while TCRdb's copy carries only in-frame clones and drops some. The sample includes 150,000 to 200,000 clones, 85% to 90% of them seen just once. Material: peripheral blood, obtained on day 0 of AZD1222 vaccination. Receptor source: an adult in good health.

This rearrangement joins TRBV7-2 to TRBJ1-2; 7 positions match TRBD1. The ends lost 5 bases at V and 1 base at J; junction bases unmatched: 16. Germline V gene sequence: CDR1 SGHTA, CDR2 FQGNSA. The CDR3 runs to 18 residues. In nucleotides, the CDR3 is TGTGCCAGCAGCCTATTGTCCGGGACAGTCCCTTTTAACTATGGCTACACCTTC. Translating it yields CASSLLSGTVPFNYGYTF.

The genes are TRBV6-5 and TRBJ2-1, with D perhaps TRBD1 or TRBD2 (7 bases each). Between the trimmed V and J ends, which lost 4 bases and 9 bases, there was a span of 19 bases. This CDR3 spans 15 amino acids. Looked up from germline, CDR1 is MNHEY and CDR2 is SVGAGI. The CDR3 is CASSSPGLGGREQFF. The CDR3 nucleotides read TGTGCCAGCAGTTCCCCCGGACTAGGGGGCCGTGAGCAGTTCTTC.

The chain links TRBV7-2 to TRBJ1-5, with D maybe TRBD1 (5 bases). V was trimmed by 4 bases and J by 3 bases, leaving 13 bases between them. Germline V lookup: CDR1 SGHTA, CDR2 FQGNSA. CDR3 length: 15 amino acids. CDR3 sequence (DNA): TGTGCCAGCAGCTCGAGGGGAGAGGCCAATCAGCCCCAGCATTTT. The encoded protein is CASSSRGEANQPQHF.

The V gene is TRBV30, the J gene TRBJ1-1; TRBD1 agrees at 8 bases. CDR1 is GTSNPN, CDR2 SVGIG, per germline (reference sequence). V shed 2 bases and J 9 bases; nucleotides not matched to a gene: 8. The CDR3 totals 13 residues. CDR3 residues: CAWSRQGSGKAFF. The DNA of the CDR3 is TGTGCCTGGAGTCGACAGGGGTCGGGCAAAGCTTTCTTT.

The CDR3 nucleotides are TGTGCCAGCAGCTCGTACAGGGGACGACAGGAGCAGGCAGATACGCAGTATTTT. Protein: CASSSYRGRQEQADTQYF. This chain links TRBV11-2 with TRBJ2-3, with 7 bases identical to TRBD1. This CDR3 spans 18 amino acids. CDR1 is SGHAT and CDR2 is FQNNGV in the germline V gene. The J segment lost 4 bases and the V segment lost 4 bases, leaving 17 bases of the junction unmatched. The variable domain in full, with the rest retrieved from reference TRBV11-2 and TRBJ2-3, is EAGVAQSPRYKIIEKRQSVAFWCNPISGHATLYWYQQILGQGPKLLIQFQNNGVVDDSQLPKDRFSAERLKGVDSTLKIQPAKLEDSAVYLCASSSYRGRQEQADTQYFGPGTRLTVL.

The rearrangement joins TRBV2 to TRBJ2-2; 13 nucleotides line up with TRBD2. V shed 6 bases, J shed 5 bases, and the junction held 9 bases outside the gene matches. Germline-derived CDR1 and CDR2 are SNHLY and FYNNEI. CDR3 length: 17 amino acids. CDR3 region: CASRQRTSGRGTGELFF. The CDR3 DNA is TGTGCCAGCAGGCAGAGGACTAGCGGGAGAGGTACCGGGGAGCTGTTTTTT. Based on the CDR3 plus reference TRBV2 and TRBJ2-2, the full variable domain is EPEVTQTPSHQVTQMGQEVILRCVPISNHLYFYWYRQILGQKVEFLVSFYNNEISEKSEIFDDQFSVERPDGSNFTLKIRSTKLEDSAMYFCASRQRTSGRGTGELFFGEGSRLTVL.

The chain uses TRBV11-2 and TRBJ2-1; tentative D call: TRBD2 (6 bases). This CDR3 contains 14 residues. Trimming removed 4 bases at V and 6 bases at J, with 13 bases between. Germline V gene lookup returns CDR1 SGHAT and CDR2 FQNNGV. The CDR3 DNA reads TGTGCCAGCAGCTCCATACCGGGGGTCAATGAGCAGTTCTTC. It specifies CASSSIPGVNEQFF.

V is TRBV5-1 and J is TRBJ2-2; tentatively, D is TRBD1 (5 bases). V lost 0 bases to trimming and J lost 9 bases, with 12 bases between them. The CDR3 spans 14 residues. CDR1 and CDR2 (germline): SGHRS, YFSETQ. The CDR3 protein is CASSLGGADRELFF. The CDR3 coding sequence is TGCGCCAGCAGCTTGGGTGGGGCCGACAGGGAGCTGTTTTTT. Full variable domain (rest looked up from reference TRBV5-1 and TRBJ2-2): KAGVTQTPRYLIKTRGQQVTLSCSPISGHRSVSWYQQTPGQGLQFLFEYFSETQRNKGNFPGRFSGRQFSNSRSEMNVSTLELGDSALYLCASSLGGADRELFFGEGSRLTVL.

The V call is TRBV16, the J call TRBJ1-1, with no clear D. CDR1 is KGHSY, CDR2 FQNENV, per germline. The V and J ends lost 7 bases and 2 bases respectively, with 11 bases between them. This CDR3 has 13 residues. In DNA form, the CDR3 reads TGTGCCAGCACCATAGACCGTAACACTGAAGCTTTCTTT. Residues: CASTIDRNTEAFF.

V is TRBV5-4 and J is TRBJ2-3; D not certain. The germline V gene has CDR1 SGHNT and CDR2 YYREEE (reference sequence). Deletions cut 7 bases from V and 2 bases from J, with 14 bases between. The CDR3 runs 14 residues. The CDR3 DNA follows: TGTGCCAGCCCGTCCGAGCAGAACACAGATACGCAGTATTTT. This gives the protein CASPSEQNTDTQYF. The whole variable domain, remainder taken from reference TRBV5-4 and TRBJ2-3, is ETGVTQSPTHLIKTRGQQVTLRCSSQSGHNTVSWYQQALGQGPQFIFQYYREEENGRGNFPPRFSGLQFPNYSSELNVNALELDDSALYLCASPSEQNTDTQYFGPGTRLTVL.

V and J are TRBV7-3 and TRBJ2-1; 9 nucleotides agree with TRBD1. V trimming: 5 bases; J trimming: 4 bases; junction bases outside the gene matches: 9. The CDR3 is made up of 16 amino acids. Germline CDR1 and CDR2: SGHTA and FQGTGA. This CDR3 reads CASSRQGERSYNEQFF. CDR3 nucleotide sequence: TGTGCCAGCAGCCGACAGGGGGAGAGATCTTACAATGAGCAGTTCTTC.

This rearrangement joins TRBV3-1 (or the pseudogene TRBV3-2) to TRBJ2-1, with 10 bases aligning to TRBD2. This CDR3 region has 15 residues. Per germline, CDR1 LGHDT and CDR2 YNNKEL (reference sequence). The V segment lost 4 bases and the J segment 8 bases; nucleotides outside the gene matches: 8. CDR3 amino acids: CASSLSGTSDDEQFF. CDR3 nucleotide sequence: TGTGCCAGCAGCCTCTCAGGGACTAGCGATGATGAGCAGTTCTTC.

CDR3 in amino acids: CASSQEFRITTNEKLFF. CDR3 bases: TGTGCCAGCAGCCAAGAATTCAGAATTACAACTAATGAAAAACTGTTTTTT. The chain is built from TRBV3-1 (or the pseudogene TRBV3-2) and TRBJ1-4; D is ambiguous. Germline V CDR1 and CDR2: LGHDT, YNNKEL (reference sequence). There are 17 residues in the CDR3. Trimming pared 0 bases from V and 0 bases from J, leaving 11 bases between.

The V gene is TRBV28, the J gene TRBJ2-1; 7 bases map to TRBD1. Germline trimming cut 7 bases from V and 3 bases from J; bases unmatched to any gene: 9. Germline V gene sequence: CDR1 MDHEN, CDR2 SYDVKM. The CDR3 is made up of 15 amino acids. CDR3 sequence (DNA): TGTGCCAGCATTGACGGGGACAGTCTCTACAATGAGCAGTTCTTC. As protein: CASIDGDSLYNEQFF.

The gene calls are TRBV5-1 and TRBJ1-3; D might be TRBD1 (6 bases). The CDR3 length is 15 residues. Germline values: CDR1 SGHRS, CDR2 YFSETQ. The V gene lost 3 bases and the J gene lost 2 bases, with 12 bases spanning the gap. The CDR3, as DNA: TGCGCCAGCAGCTCCCCAGGGGACCCTGGAAACACCATATATTTT. It yields the protein CASSSPGDPGNTIYF.

This clone was observed once. The chain combines TRBV7-6 with TRBJ2-7; 8 bases map to TRBD2. Germline V gene data show CDR1 as SGHVS and CDR2 as FNYEAQ. The length of the CDR3 is 15 residues. Germline trimming cut 6 bases from V and 4 bases from J; bases unmatched to any gene: 11. The DNA for the CDR3 is TGTGCCAGCAGTTTTGGGGCGGGACTAGAATACGAGCAGTACTTC. Translated: CASSFGAGLEYEQYF.

The chain recombines TRBV19 with TRBJ1-2; no firm D call. This CDR3 comprises 15 residues. V shed 5 bases and J shed 6 bases, with 19 bases lying between them. CDR1 and CDR2 from the germline V gene are LNHDA and SQIVND (reference sequence). The CDR3 DNA reads as TGTGCCAGTAGTTTTACGCAGGCGTCGAGGAATGGCTACACCTTC. Protein: CASSFTQASRNGYTF.

This chain links TRBV19 with TRBJ2-3; D tentatively fits TRBD1 or TRBD2 (6 bases each). The CDR3 has 15 amino acids. CDR1 and CDR2 (germline): LNHDA, SQIVND (reference sequence). The germline V and J ends were trimmed by 1 base and 4 bases, with 12 bases remaining between them. Written as DNA, the CDR3 is TGTGCCAGTAGTATAGGGGCAGGGGAGGCAGATACGCAGTATTTT. This gives the protein CASSIGAGEADTQYF.

The chain joins TRBV5-1 to TRBJ2-7; 11 positions agree with TRBD2. Per the germline V gene, CDR1 is SGHRS and CDR2 is YFSETQ. The CDR3 sequence is 18 residues long. The ends lost 5 bases at V and 3 bases at J; junction bases unmatched: 16. CDR3 DNA: TGCGCCAGCAGACGAGAGGGGGTAGCGGGAGGGCCCATCTACGAGCAGTACTTC. Translation: CASRREGVAGGPIYEQYF. Using reference TRBV5-1 and TRBJ2-7 for the parts outside the CDR3, the full variable domain is KAGVTQTPRYLIKTRGQQVTLSCSPISGHRSVSWYQQTPGQGLQFLFEYFSETQRNKGNFPGRFSGRQFSNSRSEMNVSTLELGDSALYLCASRREGVAGGPIYEQYFGPGTRLTVT.